This entry lists 9 T cell receptor beta chains sequenced from one sample in a study of shared clonotypes between healthy human individuals. Data came from immunoSEQ multiplex PCR; TCRdb stores just in-frame clones and leaves some out. Here the sample spans roughly 490,000 clones, roughly 85% being singletons. Sequencing was carried out using PBMCs. The receptors stem from a woman between 40 and 50 years old in good health. Some clones in this sample may be carry-over from other donors' samples.

The V call is TRBV4-2, the J call TRBJ2-5, with TRBD1 matching 8 bases. Germline V gives CDR1 LGHNA, CDR2 YNFKEQ. This CDR3 has 17 amino acids. V gave up 0 bases and J gave up 5 bases; unmatched junction bases: 11. The CDR3 sequence is CASSQDTGQGAVETQYF. CDR3 DNA: TGTGCCAGCAGCCAAGATACGGGCCAGGGGGCGGTGGAGACCCAGTACTTC.

This clone showed up just once. This chain uses TRBV28 with TRBJ2-3; D not resolved. Germline V gene data show CDR1 as MDHEN and CDR2 as SYDVKM. Between the trimmed V and J ends, which lost 5 bases and 1 base, there was a span of 7 bases. This CDR3 is 13 amino acids long. CDR3 sequence: CASSTDGTDTQYF. CDR3 nucleotides: TGTGCCAGCAGTACGGACGGCACAGATACGCAGTATTTT.

V usage is TRBV19 and J usage is TRBJ2-4; TRBD1 matches 10 bases. This CDR3 is built from 15 residues. CDR1 LNHDA and CDR2 SQIVND come from the germline V gene (reference sequence). V lost 4 bases to trimming and J lost 7 bases; unmatched junction nucleotides: 7. In DNA form, the CDR3 reads TGTGCCAGTAGTAATACCGGGACAGGGGAGAACATTCAGTACTTC. It is translated as CASSNTGTGENIQYF.

The chain joins TRBV13 to TRBJ1-2; D ambiguous. The V end was cut by 0 bases, the J end by 3 bases, with 5 bases between. Germline V gene lookup returns CDR1 PRHDT and CDR2 FYEKMQ (reference sequence). This CDR3 region has 13 residues. In DNA, the CDR3 is TGTGCCAGCAGCTTAGGCCGGGACTATGGCTACACCTTC. Translating gives CASSLGRDYGYTF.

The V and J genes are TRBV29-1 and TRBJ1-5; TRBD1 agrees at 8 bases. The CDR3 length is 13 residues. CDR1 and CDR2 (germline): SQVTM, ANQGSEA. The V segment lost 7 bases and the J segment 4 bases; nucleotides outside the gene matches: 6. The CDR3: CSAGQGQNQPQHF. CDR3 sequence (DNA): TGCAGCGCCGGACAGGGCCAAAATCAGCCCCAGCATTTT.

The rearrangement uses TRBV5-6 and TRBJ2-5; D gene ambiguous. This CDR3 contains 12 residues. The germline V and J ends were trimmed by 3 bases and 2 bases, with 5 bases remaining between them. Germline V lookup: CDR1 SGHDT, CDR2 YYEEEE. CDR3: CASSSRQETQYF. The CDR3 DNA reads as TGTGCCAGCAGCTCGCGGCAAGAGACCCAGTACTTC.

The rearrangement joins TRBV7-8 to TRBJ1-2; possibly TRBD1 for D (6 bases). The CDR3 is 15 residues long. The V end lost 5 bases, the J end lost 2 bases, and 15 bases lay between the germline ends. Germline values: CDR1 SGHVS, CDR2 FQNEAQ. CDR3 in DNA: TGTGCCAGCAGCACGTACGGACAGTCAAACTATGGCTACACCTTC. As protein: CASSTYGQSNYGYTF.

The genes are TRBV6-1 and TRBJ1-1, with D tentatively TRBD1 (5 bases). V was cut by 1 base and J by 5 bases, with 11 bases left in between. The V gene's germline CDR1 is MNHNS and CDR2 SASEGT. The CDR3 is 14 amino acids. CDR3 residues: CASSEVDRGTEAFF. The CDR3, as DNA: TGTGCCAGCAGTGAAGTAGACCGGGGGACTGAAGCTTTCTTT.

The chain links TRBV11-2 to TRBJ2-2; D is undetermined. Between the trimmed V and J ends, which lost 4 bases and 5 bases, there was a span of 8 bases. Germline V gene lookup returns CDR1 SGHAT and CDR2 FQNNGV. CDR3 size: 13 residues. The CDR3 is CASSSYGTGELFF. CDR3 nucleotides: TGTGCCAGCAGCTCCTACGGGACCGGGGAGCTGTTTTTT.